This is a list of T cell receptor beta chains from one sample in a study of breast tumors, draining lymph nodes, adjacent tissues. Each CDR3 protein gets one entry after TCRdb re-called the multiplex PCR reads with MiXCR. The sample lists under 75,000 distinct CDR3 sequences, less than 75% seen once, with roughly 19% in the top ten. Sequenced sample: breast tumor tissue. Every receptor here comes from a female donor with breast cancer. Some clones in this sample may be carry-over from other donors' samples. The CDR3 runs from the conserved cysteine through the conserved F or W. D genes are given only for firm matches. Size is omitted from some rows. Given values are once, few, many or a class for expanded clones.

j_gene | abundance | d_gene | v_gene | CDR3aa | CDR3nt
TRBJ2-7 | . | . | TRBV12-1 | CASSHPVGGEQYF | TGTGCCAGCAGTCACCCCGTGGGGGGAGAGCAGTACTTC
TRBJ2-2 | . | TRBD2 | TRBV4-1 | CASSPLAGVGTGELFF | TGCGCCAGCAGCCCCTTAGCGGGAGTCGGCACCGGGGAGCTGTTTTTT
TRBJ2-3 | many | TRBD2 | TRBV20-1 | CSATGGPITDTQYF | TGCAGTGCTACGGGGGGGCCGATCACAGATACGCAGTATTTT
TRBJ2-5 | . | . | TRBV2 | CASSEVWLETQYF | TGTGCCAGCAGTGAAGTATGGTTGGAGACCCAGTACTTC
TRBJ1-1 | . | . | TRBV19 | CASSIGYPRMNTEAFF | TGTGCCAGTAGTATAGGGTACCCTAGGATGAACACTGAAGCTTTCTTT
TRBJ1-6 | . | TRBD1 | TRBV6-5 | CASTLTGGRVSPLHF | TGTGCCAGCACCCTAACAGGGGGCCGGGTTTCACCCCTCCACTTT
TRBJ2-7 | . | . | TRBV12-3/TRBV12-4 | CASSLGRVSYEQYF | TGTGCCAGCAGTTTAGGGCGGGTCTCCTACGAGCAGTACTTC
TRBJ1-5 | . | . | TRBV10-3 | CAISESGDGNQPQHF | TGTGCCATCAGTGAGTCGGGGGACGGGAATCAGCCCCAGCATTTT
TRBJ1-4 | . | . | TRBV7-2 | CAWSLLGGFYEKLFF | TGTGCCTGGAGTTTGCTGGGGGGATTTTATGAAAAACTGTTTTTT
TRBJ2-7 | . | . | TRBV5-4 | CASSPRRTTYEQYF | TGTGCCAGCAGCCCCCGACGGACTACCTACGAGCAGTACTTC
TRBJ1-6 | . | TRBD1 | TRBV7-6 | CASSSGTEDSPLHF | TGTGCCAGCAGCTCCGGGACAGAGGATTCACCCCTCCACTTT
TRBJ1-4 | . | . | TRBV14 | CASSRNVGARSEKLFF | TGTGCCAGCAGCCGGAACGTGGGAGCCCGTAGTGAAAAACTGTTTTTT
TRBJ1-3 | many | TRBD1 | TRBV7-2 | CASSFYRGDIYF | TGTGCCAGCAGCTTTTACAGGGGAGACATATATTTT
TRBJ1-2 | many | . | TRBV19 | CASRKDRTNYGYTF | TGTGCCAGTAGGAAAGACAGGACTAACTATGGCTACACCTTC
TRBJ2-1 | . | . | TRBV15 | CATSSKWSSYNEQFF | TGTGCCACCAGCAGTAAATGGAGCTCCTACAATGAGCAGTTCTTC
TRBJ2-1 | . | TRBD2 | TRBV5-1 | CASSPLGLGTRGEQFF | TGCGCCAGCAGCCCGCTGGGACTAGGGACGAGAGGTGAGCAGTTCTTC
TRBJ1-2 | . | . | TRBV19 | CASRDGNYGYTF | TGTGCCAGTAGGGACGGTAACTATGGCTACACCTTC
TRBJ2-7 | . | TRBD2 | TRBV6-5 | CASSSLAGERYEQYF | TGTGCCAGCAGTTCCCTAGCGGGAGAGCGCTACGAGCAGTACTTC
TRBJ2-1 | . | . | TRBV6-6 | CASSQTTGTSTSDTQFF | TGTGCCAGCAGTCAGACCACCGGGACATCGACTTCAGATACGCAGTTCTTC
TRBJ1-5 | medium-sized | . | TRBV12-3/TRBV12-4 | CASRSGFSNQPQHF | TGTGCCAGCAGATCGGGGTTTAGCAATCAGCCCCAGCATTTT
TRBJ2-3 | few | . | TRBV19 | CASSIEGTQYF | TGTGCCAGTAGTATTGAGGGTACGCAGTATTTT
TRBJ1-5 | . | . | TRBV5-4 | CASSSNLGGMNEHF | TGTGCCAGCAGCTCCAACTTAGGAGGTATGAACGAGCATTTT
TRBJ2-3 | . | . | TRBV24-1 | CATSDLPSGRGITQYF | TGTGCCACCAGTGATTTGCCCTCCGGGAGAGGTATCACGCAGTATTTT
TRBJ2-5 | once | . | TRBV2 | CASSWDSNQETQYF | TGTGCCAGCAGTTGGGACTCCAACCAAGAGACCCAGTACTTC
TRBJ2-1 | many | TRBD2 | TRBV20-1 | CSARDWAGDNQQPDEQFF | TGCAGTGCTAGAGATTGGGCGGGAGATAATCAGCAACCCGATGAGCAGTTCTTC
TRBJ1-5 | few | . | TRBV20-1 | CSARGAERNQPQHF | TGCAGTGCTAGGGGAGCCGAAAGGAATCAGCCCCAGCATTTT
TRBJ2-3 | . | TRBD1 | TRBV6-1 | CASSQAKRWGTGGTDTQYF | TGTGCCAGCAGTCAAGCGAAGAGGTGGGGGACAGGGGGGACAGATACGCAGTATTTT
TRBJ1-6 | few | . | TRBV2 | CASSEDWSPLHF | TGTGCCAGCAGTGAAGATTGGTCACCCCTCCACTTT
TRBJ1-6 | . | TRBD1 | TRBV7-2 | CASSLNTGGRVSPLHF | TGTGCCAGCAGCTTAAATACAGGGGGCCGGGTTTCACCCCTCCACTTT
TRBJ1-3 | . | . | TRBV20-1 | CSATRGGLSGNTIYF | TGCAGTGCTACACGGGGGGGTCTCTCTGGAAACACCATATATTTT